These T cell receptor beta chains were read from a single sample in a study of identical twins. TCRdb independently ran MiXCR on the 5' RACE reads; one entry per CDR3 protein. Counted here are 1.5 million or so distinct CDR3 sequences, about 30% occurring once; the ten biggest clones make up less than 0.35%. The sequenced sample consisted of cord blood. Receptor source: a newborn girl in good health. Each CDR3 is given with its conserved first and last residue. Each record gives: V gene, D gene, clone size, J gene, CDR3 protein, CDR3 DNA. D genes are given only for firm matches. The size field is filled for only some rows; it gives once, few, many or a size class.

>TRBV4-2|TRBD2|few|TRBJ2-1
CASSQELAGVYNEQFF
TGTGCCAGCAGCCAAGAACTAGCGGGAGTCTACAATGAGCAGTTCTTC
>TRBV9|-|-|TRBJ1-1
CASSPGDFSTEAFF
TGTGCCAGCAGCCCAGGGGACTTTTCCACTGAAGCTTTCTTT
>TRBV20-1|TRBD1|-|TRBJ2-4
CSAVPGQSLAKNIQYF
TGCAGTGCCGTCCCGGGACAGTCCTTAGCCAAAAACATTCAGTACTTC
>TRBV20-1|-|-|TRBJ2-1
CSARLGRGSYEQFF
TGCAGTGCTAGACTAGGACGCGGCTCCTACGAGCAGTTCTTC
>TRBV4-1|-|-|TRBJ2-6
CASSQETASSGANVLTF
TGCGCCAGCAGCCAAGAGACAGCTAGCTCTGGGGCCAACGTCCTGACTTTC
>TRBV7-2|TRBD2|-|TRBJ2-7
CASRSTSGDPYEQYF
TGTGCCAGCAGGTCGACTAGCGGGGATCCCTACGAGCAGTACTTC
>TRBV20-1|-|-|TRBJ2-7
CSASRRSYEQYF
TGCAGTGCTTCCCGGCGTTCCTACGAGCAGTACTTC
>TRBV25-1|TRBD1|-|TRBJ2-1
CASSEWTGGNEQFF
TGTGCCAGCAGTGAATGGACAGGGGGCAATGAGCAGTTCTTC
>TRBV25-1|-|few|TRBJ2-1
CASSEYFTNEQFF
TGTGCCAGCAGTGAATATTTTACCAATGAGCAGTTCTTC
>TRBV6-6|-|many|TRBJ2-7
CASAKQGRSSYEQYF
TGTGCCAGCGCTAAACAGGGAAGGAGCTCCTACGAGCAGTACTTC
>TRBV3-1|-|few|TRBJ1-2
CASSQDNSMLYGYTF
TGTGCCAGCAGCCAAGATAATTCAATGCTCTATGGCTACACCTTC
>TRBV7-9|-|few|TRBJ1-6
CASSLDGPATSPLHF
TGTGCCAGCAGCTTAGATGGGCCAGCTACTTCACCCCTCCACTTT
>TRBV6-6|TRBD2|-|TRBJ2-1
CASSSYSGKDYNEQFF
TGTGCCAGCAGTTCCTATAGCGGGAAAGACTACAATGAGCAGTTCTTC
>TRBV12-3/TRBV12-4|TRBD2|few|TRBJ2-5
CASSPSGPQQYF
TGTGCCAGCAGCCCTAGCGGGCCCCAGCAGTACTTC